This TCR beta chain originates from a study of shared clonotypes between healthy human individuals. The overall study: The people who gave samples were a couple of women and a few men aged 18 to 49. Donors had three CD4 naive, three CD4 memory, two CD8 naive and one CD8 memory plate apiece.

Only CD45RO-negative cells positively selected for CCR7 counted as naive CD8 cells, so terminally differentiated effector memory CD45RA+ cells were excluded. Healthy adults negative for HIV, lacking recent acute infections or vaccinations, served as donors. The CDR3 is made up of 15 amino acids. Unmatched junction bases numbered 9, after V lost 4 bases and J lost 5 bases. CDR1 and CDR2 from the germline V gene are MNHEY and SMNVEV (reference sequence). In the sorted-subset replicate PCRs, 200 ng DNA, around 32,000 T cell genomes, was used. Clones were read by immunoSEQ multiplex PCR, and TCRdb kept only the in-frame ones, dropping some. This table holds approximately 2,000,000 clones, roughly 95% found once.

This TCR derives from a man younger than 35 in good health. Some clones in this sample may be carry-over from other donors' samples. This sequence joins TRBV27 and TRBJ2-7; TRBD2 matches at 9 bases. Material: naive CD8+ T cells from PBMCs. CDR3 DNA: TGTGCCAGCAGTTGGTCCGCTAGCGGGAAACACGAGCAGTACTTC. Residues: CASSWSASGKHEQYF.